Shown below are 7 T cell receptor beta chains from a single sample sequenced in a study of T cell changes during pregnancy in multiple sclerosis. TCRdb's copy holds only in-frame clones and misses some; the assay was immunoSEQ multiplex PCR. The table includes about 52,000 clones, approximately 92% detected once. Material: CD4+ T cells from peripheral blood mononuclear cells, obtained in the third trimester of pregnancy. These receptor sequences come from a female donor with multiple sclerosis, enrolled in a pregnancy study.

This clone has just a few counts. J is TRBJ2-1 and V is TRBV7-3; 10 bases fit TRBD2. Germline trimming cut 8 bases from V and 9 bases from J; bases unmatched to any gene: 13. This CDR3 region has 15 residues. The germline V gene has CDR1 SGHTA and CDR2 FQGTGA. CDR3 sequence: CASASSGSGMSEQFF. The CDR3 DNA reads TGTGCCAGCGCCTCTAGCGGGAGCGGTATGAGTGAGCAGTTCTTC.

This rearrangement joins TRBV29-1 to TRBJ1-1, with 11 nucleotides matching TRBD1. The CDR3 loop spans 13 amino acids. The germline V gene has CDR1 SQVTM and CDR2 ANQGSEA. V gave up 4 bases and J gave up 6 bases; unmatched junction bases: 4. CDR3 sequence (DNA): TGCAGCGTTGCTGGACAGGGGGCAGCTGAAGCTTTCTTT. Residues: CSVAGQGAAEAFF.

This chain connects TRBV25-1 to TRBJ1-6; no definite D call. The V end was cut by 9 bases, the J end by 7 bases, with 10 bases between. Germline V lookup: CDR1 MGHDK, CDR2 SYGVNS. The CDR3 loop spans 12 amino acids. CDR3 amino acids: CASRQANSPLHF. The CDR3 DNA is TGTGCCAGTCGGCAGGCCAATTCACCCCTCCACTTT.

V gene TRBV29-1 combines with J gene TRBJ2-5, with D possibly TRBD2 on 6 matching bases. Germline V gene lookup returns CDR1 SQVTM and CDR2 ANQGSEA. V lost 6 bases, J lost 2 bases, and 10 bases lay in between. This CDR3 has 12 amino acids. CDR3: CSVGTQQETQYF. DNA of the CDR3: TGCAGCGTGGGGACTCAGCAAGAGACCCAGTACTTC.

V is TRBV7-9 and J is TRBJ1-1, with D possibly TRBD1 on 6 matching bases. V lost 3 bases, J lost 5 bases, and 10 bases lay in between. CDR1 SEHNR and CDR2 FQNEAQ come from the germline V gene (reference sequence). This CDR3 comprises 13 residues. CDR3 loop: CASSFAGVTEAFF. In DNA form, the CDR3 reads TGTGCCAGCAGCTTTGCAGGGGTGACTGAAGCTTTCTTT.

In nucleotides, the CDR3 is TGCGCCAGCAGCCCAGGGACTGTTCAAGAGACCCAGTACTTC. Translation gives CASSPGTVQETQYF. The chain links TRBV5-1 to TRBJ2-5; D perhaps matches TRBD2 (6 bases). With 4 bases removed from V and 2 bases from J, the gap between germline ends came to 12 bases. The length of the CDR3 is 14 residues. The germline V gene encodes CDR1 SGHRS and CDR2 YFSETQ.

Concerning this clone: Other DNA sequences in the sample encode the same CDR3. V is TRBV6-1 and J is TRBJ1-5; no clear D gene. The CDR3 contains 12 residues. The ends were cut back, 3 bases at V and 5 bases at J, with 5 bases in the middle. CDR1 and CDR2 (germline): MNHNS, SASEGT. CDR3 sequence: CASSERDQPQHF. DNA of the CDR3: TGTGCCAGCAGTGAGAGGGATCAGCCCCAGCATTTT.